This T cell receptor (beta chain) was retrieved from a study of T cell changes during pregnancy in multiple sclerosis. Only in-frame clones appear in the TCRdb table, and some are missing; sequencing was by immunoSEQ multiplex PCR. The sample lists more than 60,000 clones, over 75% occurring once. Concerning this clone: A read error may produce the germline difference seen at one junction end.

The length of the CDR3 is 16 residues. Germline V gives CDR1 SGHRS, CDR2 YFSETQ. The chain couples TRBV5-1 to TRBJ2-2; TRBD2 aligns across 11 bases. The specimen comprised CD4+ T cells from peripheral blood mononuclear cells, sampled in the third trimester of pregnancy. The TCR comes from a female donor in good health, enrolled as a control in a pregnancy study. This CDR3 reads CASSLGRLAGTGELFF. CDR3 DNA sequence: TGCGCCAGCAGTTTGGGTCGACTAGCGGGGACCGGGGAGCTGTTTTTT.